This T cell receptor (beta chain) emerged from a study of T cell responses to AZD1222 COVID-19 vaccine. Study-level results: Just a handful of people given AZD1222 tested seropositive at baseline. Variant regions that are unmutated are reportedly the target of nearly half of spike-specific TCRs. Spike-specific TCR repertoires showed rising breadth and depth after two AZD1222 doses.

CDR1 is SQVTM and CDR2 is ANQGSEA in the germline V gene. Trimming stripped 5 bases from V and 4 bases from J, with 18 bases between. The CDR3 has 15 amino acids. TCRdb's table, derived via immunoSEQ multiplex PCR, lists solely in-frame clones and lacks some. In the table there are roughly 150,000 clones, around four fifths of which are singletons. On this clone: Its specificity is unknown.

The TCR sequence derives from an adult in good health. The chain employs TRBV29-1 and TRBJ1-5; D is uncertain. The specimen comprised peripheral blood, sampled on day 0 of AZD1222 vaccination. The CDR3 region is CSVIVTGRGNQPQHF. CDR3 DNA: TGCAGCGTTATCGTAACCGGACGGGGAAATCAGCCCCAGCATTTT.